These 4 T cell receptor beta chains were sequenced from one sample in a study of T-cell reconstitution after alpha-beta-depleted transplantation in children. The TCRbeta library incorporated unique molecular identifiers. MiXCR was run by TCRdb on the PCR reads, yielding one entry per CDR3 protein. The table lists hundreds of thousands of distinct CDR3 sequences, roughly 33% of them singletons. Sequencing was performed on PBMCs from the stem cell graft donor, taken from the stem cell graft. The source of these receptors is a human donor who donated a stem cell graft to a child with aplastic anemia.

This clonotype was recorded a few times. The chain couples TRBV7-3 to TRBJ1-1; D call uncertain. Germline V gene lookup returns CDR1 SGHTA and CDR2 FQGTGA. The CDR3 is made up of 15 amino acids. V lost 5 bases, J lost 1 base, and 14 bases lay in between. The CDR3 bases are TGTGCCAGCAGCCCGTCTAAAGAACAGAACACTGAAGCTTTCTTT. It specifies CASSPSKEQNTEAFF.

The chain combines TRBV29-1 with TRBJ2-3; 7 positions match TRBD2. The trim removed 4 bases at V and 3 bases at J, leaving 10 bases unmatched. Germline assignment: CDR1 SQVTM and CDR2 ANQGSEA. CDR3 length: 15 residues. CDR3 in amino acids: CSVAPGGGRTDTQYF. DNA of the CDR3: TGCAGCGTTGCTCCCGGGGGAGGGAGAACAGATACGCAGTATTTT.

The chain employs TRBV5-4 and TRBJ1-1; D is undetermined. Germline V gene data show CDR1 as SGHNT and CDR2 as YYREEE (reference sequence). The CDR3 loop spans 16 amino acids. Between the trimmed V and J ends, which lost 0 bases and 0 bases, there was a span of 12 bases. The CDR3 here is CASSLEFAAMNTEAFF. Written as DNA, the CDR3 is TGTGCCAGCAGCTTGGAGTTTGCGGCTATGAACACTGAAGCTTTCTTT.

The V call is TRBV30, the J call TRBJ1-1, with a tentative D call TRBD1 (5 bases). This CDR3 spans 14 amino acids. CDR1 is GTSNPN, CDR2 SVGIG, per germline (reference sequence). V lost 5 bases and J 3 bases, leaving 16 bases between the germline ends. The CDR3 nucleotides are TGTGCCTGGGGAGGGTGGGGGAAACACACTGAAGCTTTCTTT. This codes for CAWGGWGKHTEAFF.